A single sample is the source of the 24 T cell receptor beta chains below, sequenced in a study of CD8+CD57+ T cells in acquired aplastic anemia. The TCR beta profiling, which covered VDJ combination and CDR3 sequence, was carried out using genomic DNA as the template. Using its own MiXCR run on the reads, TCRdb lists one record per CDR3 protein. The sample has roughly 420,000 distinct CDR3 sequences, roughly 64% seen once. The sample comprised sorted CD4+, CD8+, or CD8+CD57+ T cells (not recorded which) from PBMCs. The receptors come from a human donor in good health, serving as a control.

Worth noting for this clonotype: An end of the junction differs from the germline gene, which may be a read error. The chain employs TRBV7-8 and TRBJ2-7; a weak D match, TRBD1 (5 bases). Germline lookup yields CDR1 SGHVS and CDR2 FQNEAQ. The CDR3 sequence is 12 residues long. CDR3 bases: TGTGCCAGCAGCTTAGGGGGCTACGGGCAGTACTTC. Its translation: CASSLGGYGQYF.

A note on this clonotype: Since a much larger clone is just one base distant, this may be a read error. The rearrangement links TRBV7-2 to TRBJ2-4; D tentatively reads TRBD1 or TRBD2 (5 bases each). The CDR3 covers 17 residues. The germline CDR1 and CDR2 sequences are SGHTA and FQGNSA. The CDR3 sequence: CASSSPTDVRAKNVQYF. The DNA of the CDR3 is TGTGCCAGCAGCTCACCGACAGATGTGAGGGCCAAAAACGTTCAGTACTTC.

The table lists this clonotype with a few counts. This rearrangement joins TRBV7-8 to TRBJ1-2; no clear D gene. CDR1 is SGHVS, CDR2 FQNEAQ, per germline. CDR3 size: 13 residues. Trimming stripped 4 bases from V and 2 bases from J, with 8 bases between. The DNA for the CDR3 is TGTGCCAGCAGCTGGACCGTCAACTATGGCTACACCTTC. This translates into CASSWTVNYGYTF.

The chain has TRBV19 and TRBJ1-2, with 8 bases identical to TRBD1. Germline CDR1 reads LNHDA; CDR2 reads SQIVND (reference sequence). The ends lost 5 bases at V and 6 bases at J; junction bases unmatched: 11. CDR3 length equals 15 residues. In nucleotides, the CDR3 is TGTGCCAGTAGTCAACAGGGGGTAAAGGTCAATGGCTACACCTTC. Residues: CASSQQGVKVNGYTF.

The chain is built from TRBV20-1 and TRBJ2-5; 8 positions agree with TRBD2. The CDR3 spans 14 residues. Germline CDR1 DFQATT, CDR2 SNEGSKA (reference sequence). V was clipped by 0 bases and J by 9 bases; unmatched bases: 9. The CDR3 region is CSARDIKRGLPQYF. The CDR3 coding sequence is TGCAGTGCTAGAGATATCAAGCGGGGGCTGCCCCAGTACTTC.

The V and J genes are TRBV5-6 and TRBJ1-2, with D possibly TRBD1 on 6 matching bases. Germline V gene lookup returns CDR1 SGHDT and CDR2 YYEEEE. The V gene lost 3 bases and the J gene lost 2 bases, with 20 bases spanning the gap. This CDR3 spans 17 amino acids. CDR3 in amino acids: CASSSGGAGQTNYGYTF. For the CDR3, the DNA is TGTGCCAGCAGCTCAGGTGGGGCAGGACAGACGAACTATGGCTACACCTTC.

This clonotype was detected once. This sequence joins TRBV13 and TRBJ2-5; TRBD2 might be the D (5 bases). V was clipped by 5 bases and J by 4 bases, with 14 bases between them. The germline gives CDR1 PRHDT, CDR2 FYEKMQ (reference sequence). This CDR3 is 14 amino acids long. The CDR3 sequence: CASSPSPGIETQYF. DNA of the CDR3: TGTGCCAGCAGCCCAAGTCCGGGGATAGAGACCCAGTACTTC.

The chain combines TRBV9 with TRBJ1-5; D is undetermined. Germline V CDR1 and CDR2: SGDLS, YYNGEE. Trimming stripped 3 bases from V and 6 bases from J, with 7 bases between. The CDR3 spans 12 residues. CDR3 DNA: TGTGCCAGCAGCGCCGGGTTTCAGCCCCAGCATTTT. It translates to CASSAGFQPQHF.

The J gene is TRBJ2-1, the V gene TRBV6-1; D is possibly TRBD2 (6 bases). Germline V gene lookup returns CDR1 MNHNS and CDR2 SASEGT. The length of the CDR3 is 16 residues. Trimming removed 0 bases from V and 4 bases from J, with 13 bases in between. CDR3 loop: CASSEALLGGYNEQFF. In DNA, the CDR3 is TGTGCCAGCAGTGAAGCGCTTCTGGGGGGTTACAATGAGCAGTTCTTC.

V gene TRBV20-1 combines with J gene TRBJ2-7; D gene unclear. Trimming pared 6 bases from V and 4 bases from J, leaving 19 bases between. CDR3 length: 14 amino acids. Germline V gene sequence: CDR1 DFQATT, CDR2 SNEGSKA (reference sequence). CDR3 DNA sequence: TGCAGTGCAAGTTGGCGGACGGAAGAATACGAGCAGTACTTC. It encodes CSASWRTEEYEQYF.

This clonotype showed up many times. The V and J genes are TRBV6-1 and TRBJ1-4; the D gene is possibly TRBD1 (5 bases). The CDR3 length is 15 residues. The germline V gene has CDR1 MNHNS and CDR2 SASEGT. V shed 4 bases and J shed 6 bases, with 15 bases lying between them. The CDR3 DNA reads as TGTGCCAGCAGTGGCCAAGACAGACTCGATGAAAAACTGTTTTTT. Its translation: CASSGQDRLDEKLFF.

A note on this clonotype: One end of the junction fails to match germline, which may point to a read error. The chain is built from TRBV10-1 and TRBJ1-1; 7 positions agree with TRBD1. The CDR3 covers 14 residues. From germline, CDR1 is WNHNN and CDR2 SYGVQD (reference sequence). In DNA form, the CDR3 reads TGCGCCATCCCGCAGGGGGGGGCGCAGACTGTAGCTCTCTGG. Translating it yields CAIPQGGAQTVALW.

Comments on this clonotype: The junction departs from the called germline gene at one end, perhaps through a read error. This chain links TRBV7-2 with TRBJ2-2, with a tentative D call TRBD2 (5 bases). Germline V gene data show CDR1 as SGHTA and CDR2 as FQGNSA. The CDR3 runs 14 residues. CDR3 loop: CASRLLLDTGEPFF. CDR3 nucleotides: TGTGCCAGCAGGCTACTACTCGACACCGGGGAGCCGTTTTTT. Full variable domain (missing parts from reference TRBV7-2 and TRBJ2-2): GAGVSQSPSNKVTEKGKDVELRCDPISGHTALYWYRQSLGQGLEFLIYFQGNSAPDKSGLPSDRFSAERTGGSVSTLTIQRTQQEDSAVYLCASRLLLDTGEPFFGEGSRLTVL.

A note on this clonotype: The junction differs from germline at one of its ends, possibly a read error. J is TRBJ2-5 and V is TRBV7-3, with 8 nucleotides matching TRBD2. The CDR3 length is 15 residues. The germline CDR1 and CDR2 sequences are SGHTA and FQGTGA. Here the CDR3 DNA reads TGTGCCAGCAGCTTAATCGGGGGGGAGCAAGAGTCCCAGTACTTC. Its translation: CASSLIGGEQESQYF. Supplemented by reference TRBV7-3 and TRBJ2-5, the full variable domain reads GAGVSQTPSNKVTEKGKYVELRCDPISGHTALYWYRQSLGQGPEFLIYFQGTGAADDSGLPNDRFFAVRPEGSVSTLKIQRTERGDSAVYLCASSLIGGEQESQYFGPGTRLLVL.

This clonotype occurred once. The J gene is TRBJ2-2, the V gene TRBV7-3, with D perhaps matching TRBD2 (7 bases). The CDR3 loop spans 15 amino acids. Germline V gene data show CDR1 as SGHTA and CDR2 as FQGTGA. V was trimmed by 4 bases and J by 6 bases, leaving 15 bases between them. The CDR3 is CASSYGGASPGELFF. The DNA of the CDR3 is TGTGCCAGCAGCTATGGGGGGGCCTCACCCGGGGAGCTGTTTTTT.

This chain connects TRBV5-8 to TRBJ2-7; TRBD2 is a possible D gene (6 bases). Deletions cut 4 bases from V and 4 bases from J, with 12 bases between. The CDR3 covers 13 residues. Germline V lookup: CDR1 SGHTS, CDR2 YDEGEE. CDR3 protein: CASSGGLEYEQYF. The CDR3 DNA reads TGTGCCAGCAGCGGAGGGCTAGAGTACGAGCAGTACTTC.

This clonotype was observed at least ten times. The chain couples TRBV7-8 to TRBJ2-3, with TRBD2 identical over 9 bases. CDR3 length: 19 amino acids. The germline V gene has CDR1 SGHVS and CDR2 FQNEAQ. The V and J ends lost 3 bases and 0 bases, in that order; junction bases with no gene match: 13. The CDR3 is CASSFMAGGPFGSTDTQYF. DNA for the CDR3: TGTGCCAGCAGCTTCATGGCGGGGGGGCCTTTTGGGAGCACAGATACGCAGTATTTT.

The rearrangement joins TRBV5-6 to TRBJ1-6; maybe TRBD1 (5 bases). Germline CDR1 is SGHDT and CDR2 is YYEEEE. This CDR3 comprises 15 residues. V was cut by 1 base and J by 9 bases, with 14 bases left in between. The CDR3 region has the DNA TGTGCCAGCAGCTTGCGGTTGTCAGGGCTTTCACCCCTCCACTTT. It specifies CASSLRLSGLSPLHF.

The genes are TRBV9 and TRBJ2-7; D is unclear. CDR1 and CDR2 (germline): SGDLS, YYNGEE. V lost 4 bases and J lost 12, with 23 bases in between. The CDR3 is 14 amino acids. This CDR3 is CASSHPELRTALYF. The CDR3, as DNA: TGTGCCAGCAGCCACCCCGAACTGCGCACGGCGTTGTACTTC.

The rearrangement joins TRBV11-2 to TRBJ2-3, with unresolved D. The CDR3 extends over 16 amino acids. The ends were cut back, 5 bases at V and 1 base at J, with 16 bases in the middle. Germline V gene data show CDR1 as SGHAT and CDR2 as FQNNGV. CDR3 residues: CASSTASGVGTDTQYF. In DNA, the CDR3 is TGTGCCAGCAGCACGGCAAGTGGAGTAGGCACAGATACGCAGTATTTT.

This clonotype came up once. The J gene is TRBJ2-2, the V gene TRBV25-1; D uncertain. CDR3 length: 15 residues. Germline V CDR1 and CDR2: MGHDK, SYGVNS. The germline V and J ends were trimmed by 0 bases and 4 bases, with 9 bases remaining between them. This chain's CDR3 is CASSEYKGPTGELFF. CDR3 sequence (DNA): TGTGCCAGCAGTGAATATAAGGGCCCCACCGGGGAGCTGTTTTTT.

The J gene is TRBJ2-5, the V gene TRBV20-1; TRBD1 or TRBD2 may be the D gene (5 bases each). Between the trimmed V and J ends, which lost 3 bases and 8 bases, there was a span of 16 bases. In germline, CDR1 is DFQATT, CDR2 SNEGSKA (reference sequence). The length of the CDR3 is 13 residues. CDR3: CSASRPGHHTQYF. The DNA for the CDR3 is TGCAGTGCTAGTCGGCCGGGGCACCATACCCAGTACTTC.

This clonotype was counted many times. The chain employs TRBV4-3 and TRBJ1-4, with 9 bases aligning to TRBD1. CDR3 length equals 15 residues. The trim removed 4 bases at V and 6 bases at J, leaving 6 bases unmatched. Germline loops: CDR1 LGHNA, CDR2 YSLEER. The CDR3 DNA reads as TGCGCCAGCAGCCGTACTCGGACAGGGGATGAAAAACTGTTTTTT. Translated, it gives CASSRTRTGDEKLFF.

This clonotype came up many times. This rearrangement joins TRBV28 to TRBJ2-7; TRBD1 matches 8 bases. The CDR3 sequence is 15 residues long. The germline CDR1 and CDR2 sequences are MDHEN and SYDVKM. V lost 8 bases to trimming and J lost 2 bases; unmatched junction nucleotides: 11. The CDR3 nucleotides read TGTGCCAGCGCTTTAAGAAGGACAGGGACCTACGAGCAGTACTTC. It yields the protein CASALRRTGTYEQYF. The entire variable domain, with the rest obtained from reference TRBV28 and TRBJ2-7, is as follows: DVKVTQSSRYLVKRTGEKVFLECVQDMDHENMFWYRQDPGLGLRLIYFSYDVKMKEKGDIPEGYSVSREKKERFSLILESASTNQTSMYLCASALRRTGTYEQYFGPGTRLTVT.